One sample yielded the 5 T cell receptor beta chains listed below, sequenced in a study of blood T cells in healthy people across ages. The second PCR ran about 6 to 11 cycles with a sample-barcoded 5' primer and J-beta primers. One entry per CDR3 protein results from TCRdb running MiXCR on the 5' RACE reads. The profile shows roughly 650,000 distinct CDR3 sequences, around 32% of them singletons. Sequencing input: blood. The receptors originated from a woman of 80 years or more in good health.

This clonotype was picked up many times. V is TRBV29-1 and J is TRBJ2-7; 10 bases match TRBD1. Germline V gene data show CDR1 as SQVTM and CDR2 as ANQGSEA. The CDR3 contains 13 residues. V trimming: 6 bases; J trimming: 4 bases; junction bases outside the gene matches: 6. CDR3 nucleotide sequence: TGCAGCGTGAGACAGGGGGCGAGGTACGAGCAGTACTTC. It translates to CSVRQGARYEQYF.

This sequence joins TRBV10-3 and TRBJ2-3, with D tentatively TRBD1 (6 bases). In germline, CDR1 is ENHRY, CDR2 SYGVKD. Trimming left V 5 bases short and J 3 bases short, with 12 bases between. The CDR3 sequence is 14 residues long. CDR3 region: CAISLGQSTDTQYF. In DNA, the CDR3 is TGTGCCATCAGTCTAGGACAGTCGACAGATACGCAGTATTTT.

At least ten counts were recorded for this clonotype. This chain joins TRBV7-3 and TRBJ2-1; perhaps TRBD1 as D (6 bases). In germline, CDR1 is SGHTA, CDR2 FQGTGA. The CDR3 runs 17 residues. Trimming removed 0 bases from V and 9 bases from J, with 21 bases in between. CDR3 sequence reads: CASSLTRTAVFGSEQFF. CDR3 in DNA: TGTGCCAGCAGCTTAACGAGGACAGCAGTCTTCGGAAGTGAGCAGTTCTTC.

The genes are TRBV4-3 and TRBJ2-5; weak D call: TRBD1 (5 bases). Judging by the DNA end, TRBJ2-7 fits better; the J call may be wrong. CDR3 size: 14 residues. Germline CDR1 is LGHNA and CDR2 is YSLEER. CDR3 sequence (DNA): TGCGCCAGCAGCCCTCAGCAGGGCTCATACGAGCAGTACTTC. Protein product: CASSPQQGSYEQYF.

This clonotype was recorded at least ten times. The rearrangement joins TRBV5-8 to TRBJ2-3; 7 bases fit TRBD2. The germline V gene has CDR1 SGHTS and CDR2 YDEGEE. The CDR3 is made up of 15 amino acids. V shed 1 base, J shed 0 bases, and the junction held 2 bases outside the gene matches. The CDR3, as DNA: TGTGCCAGCAGCTTGCCGGGGGGAAGCACAGATACGCAGTATTTT. It codes for CASSLPGGSTDTQYF.